This T cell receptor (beta chain) was captured in a study of blood T cell repertoires in COVID-19. Assay: immunoSEQ multiplex PCR; the TCRdb copy retains only in-frame clones and omits some. The sample has hundreds of thousands of clones, roughly 90% seen once; the top ten hold 0.65% to 0.85%. The CDR3 spans 18 residues. V lost 4 bases to trimming and J lost 1 base; unmatched junction nucleotides: 16. The germline CDR1 and CDR2 sequences are SGHRS and YFSETQ. The receptor was isolated from a man aged 60 to 75 with COVID-19, enrolled during active disease. The chain is built from TRBV5-1 and TRBJ2-7; 8 bases line up with TRBD1. Sequenced sample: peripheral blood. CDR3 coding DNA: TGCGCCAGCAGCCTCGGACAGGGCGGATTACCGATTTCCTACGAGCAGTACTTC. Translated: CASSLGQGGLPISYEQYF. The whole variable domain, filled in from reference TRBV5-1 and TRBJ2-7, reads KAGVTQTPRYLIKTRGQQVTLSCSPISGHRSVSWYQQTPGQGLQFLFEYFSETQRNKGNFPGRFSGRQFSNSRSEMNVSTLELGDSALYLCASSLGQGGLPISYEQYFGPGTRLTVT.